Below, 29 T cell receptor beta chains from the same sample are listed, as sequenced in a study of shared clonotypes between healthy human individuals. Profiling relied on immunoSEQ multiplex PCR, and the TCRdb table lists in-frame clones only, not all of them. The sample holds roughly 500,000 clones; 79% are singletons and the top ten take 10% to 15%. The sequenced material came from PBMCs. The receptors here all came from a middle-aged woman in good health. Some clones in this sample may be carry-over from other donors' samples.

The count of this clone is one. The chain joins TRBV7-6 to TRBJ2-1, with 9 nucleotides matching TRBD2. V trimming: 4 bases; J trimming: 4 bases; junction bases outside the gene matches: 8. CDR3 size: 16 residues. CDR1 is SGHVS and CDR2 is FNYEAQ in the germline V gene. CDR3 nucleotide sequence: TGTGCCAGCAGCTCCGGTGGACTAGCGACTTACAATGAGCAGTTCTTC. This encodes CASSSGGLATYNEQFF.

This clone appeared a single time. The V call is TRBV7-8, the J call TRBJ2-5; 9 positions agree with TRBD1. Germline values: CDR1 SGHVS, CDR2 FQNEAQ. V was pared by 5 bases and J by 5 bases, with 3 bases of the junction left unmatched. This CDR3 comprises 13 residues. CDR3 amino acids: CASSRDRDETQYF. The CDR3 coding sequence is TGTGCCAGCAGCCGGGACAGGGATGAGACCCAGTACTTC.

The CDR3 DNA follows: TGTGCCAGCAGCACGGACAGGGATGAGGCCGGGGAGCTGTTTTTT. It encodes CASSTDRDEAGELFF. The J gene is TRBJ2-2, the V gene TRBV21-1; TRBD1, the table's D call, was not compared with the DNA. TRBV21-1 is a pseudogene locus. The CDR3 spans 15 residues.

The chain employs TRBV9 and TRBJ2-3, with TRBD2 matching over 13 bases. In germline, CDR1 is SGDLS, CDR2 YYNGEE. CDR3 length: 15 amino acids. The junction had 7 bases not matched to a gene; V was cut back by 6 bases and J by 6 bases. DNA of the CDR3: TGTGCCAGCAAGCGGACTAGCGGGAGTGGCGATACGCAGTATTTT. Translating it yields CASKRTSGSGDTQYF.

V gene TRBV28 combines with J gene TRBJ2-7, with D tentatively TRBD1 (6 bases). V lost 2 bases to trimming and J lost 3 bases, with 23 bases between them. CDR3 length equals 18 residues. Germline loops: CDR1 MDHEN, CDR2 SYDVKM. The CDR3 bases are TGTGCCAGCAGTTTACAGAAGGGTCGCCAGGGGAGAAGCTACGAGCAGTACTTC. The encoded protein is CASSLQKGRQGRSYEQYF.

V is TRBV18 and J is TRBJ1-2; 12 nucleotides line up with TRBD1. Germline loops: CDR1 KGHSH, CDR2 LQKENI. This CDR3 comprises 14 residues. The V and J ends lost 8 bases and 4 bases, in that order; junction bases with no gene match: 5. CDR3 sequence (DNA): TGTGCCAGCCTCCCGGGACAGGGGGCCTATGGCTACACCTTC. It encodes CASLPGQGAYGYTF. Variable domain in full (rest from reference TRBV18 and TRBJ1-2): NAGVMQNPRHLVRRRGQEARLRCSPMKGHSHVYWYRQLPEEGLKFMVYLQKENIIDESGMPKERFSAEFPKEGPSILRIQQVVRGDSAAYFCASLPGQGAYGYTFGSGTRLTVV.

A single count supports this clone. The V call is TRBV5-4, the J call TRBJ2-7, with TRBD2 matching 7 bases. CDR1 and CDR2 (germline): SGHNT, YYREEE (reference sequence). The J segment lost 0 bases and the V segment lost 4 bases, leaving 7 bases of the junction unmatched. This CDR3 is 15 amino acids long. The DNA for the CDR3 is TGTGCCAGCAGCCCTGGGGGGGGGAGCTCCTACGAGCAGTACTTC. Protein product: CASSPGGGSSYEQYF.

V and J are TRBV18 and TRBJ2-1, with TRBD2 matching 10 bases. Germline CDR1 is KGHSH and CDR2 is LQKENI. V trimming: 2 bases; J trimming: 14 bases; junction bases outside the gene matches: 12. The CDR3 runs 15 residues. In DNA, the CDR3 is TGTGCCAGCTCACCATCCGGGACTAGCGATCTCACGGAGTTCTTC. Translating gives CASSPSGTSDLTEFF.

The chain recombines TRBV30 with TRBJ2-7, with TRBD2 matching over 10 bases. The CDR3 covers 15 residues. V was clipped by 2 bases and J by 2 bases; unmatched bases: 6. Germline V CDR1 and CDR2: GTSNPN, SVGIG (reference sequence). CDR3 coding DNA: TGTGCCTGGAGTAATCTAGCGGGAGCCCCCTACGAGCAGTACTTC. Translation gives CAWSNLAGAPYEQYF.

This chain uses TRBV19 with TRBJ2-5; TRBD1 is a possible D gene (6 bases). V shed 8 bases and J shed 5 bases, with 15 bases lying between them. The CDR3 extends over 13 amino acids. The germline V gene has CDR1 LNHDA and CDR2 SQIVND (reference sequence). The CDR3 sequence: CASRGRGKETQYF. The CDR3 nucleotides read TGTGCCAGTCGCGGCAGGGGCAAGGAGACCCAGTACTTC.

The chain recombines TRBV7-9 with TRBJ1-2, with TRBD1 matching 9 bases. CDR3 length: 15 residues. Germline trimming cut 5 bases from V and 4 bases from J; bases unmatched to any gene: 8. Germline V gene sequence: CDR1 SEHNR, CDR2 FQNEAQ (reference sequence). Here the CDR3 DNA reads TGTGCCAGCAGCCCAACAGGGGGCGCTGCCTATGGCTACACCTTC. Translating gives CASSPTGGAAYGYTF. Together with reference TRBV7-9 and TRBJ1-2, the CDR3 gives the full variable domain: DTGVSQNPRHKITKRGQNVTFRCDPISEHNRLYWYRQTLGQGPEFLTYFQNEAQLEKSRLLSDRFSAERPKGSFSTLEIQRTEQGDSAMYLCASSPTGGAAYGYTFGSGTRLTVV.

The rearrangement uses TRBV2 and TRBJ2-1, with 14 nucleotides matching TRBD2. The V segment lost 0 bases and the J segment 0 bases; nucleotides outside the gene matches: 1. Looked up from germline, CDR1 is SNHLY and CDR2 is FYNNEI. The CDR3 extends over 18 amino acids. The CDR3 here is CASSEATSGRASYNEQFF. The CDR3 nucleotides read TGTGCCAGCAGTGAAGCGACTAGCGGGAGGGCCTCCTACAATGAGCAGTTCTTC.

This clone was found once. This sequence joins TRBV5-6 and TRBJ2-1; 13 bases are shared with TRBD2. The CDR3 covers 17 residues. Germline V CDR1 and CDR2: SGHDT, YYEEEE. V shed 4 bases, J shed 2 bases, and the junction held 6 bases outside the gene matches. In DNA, the CDR3 is TGTGCCAGCAGCCGAAAACTAGCGGGAGGGCCCTACAATGAGCAGTTCTTC. Amino acids: CASSRKLAGGPYNEQFF.

The CDR3 sequence: CASSISGGRGEQYF. Written as DNA, the CDR3 is TGTGCCAGTAGTATCTCCGGCGGGAGAGGCGAGCAGTACTTC. The V and J genes are TRBV19 and TRBJ2-7; 7 bases align to TRBD2. CDR3 length: 14 residues. The V gene's germline CDR1 is LNHDA and CDR2 SQIVND (reference sequence). With V trimmed by 3 bases and J by 6 bases, 8 bases remained unmatched.

This clone was recorded at least ten times. The chain uses TRBV21-1 and TRBJ1-1; TRBD1 is the table's D call, not checked against the DNA. TRBV21-1 is labeled a pseudogene. The CDR3 is 14 amino acids. CDR3 DNA: TGTGCCAGCAGGCCGGGACAGGGCAACACTGAAGCTTTCTTT. Amino acids: CASRPGQGNTEAFF.

The J gene is TRBJ2-3, the V gene TRBV27; D is uncertain. This CDR3 region has 12 residues. Germline V gives CDR1 MNHEY, CDR2 SMNVEV (reference sequence). The V and J ends lost 6 bases and 6 bases respectively, with 10 bases between them. The CDR3 sequence is CASSPGRDTQYF. The CDR3 nucleotides are TGTGCCAGCAGCCCTGGTCGGGATACGCAGTATTTT.

The chain is built from TRBV7-6 and TRBJ2-5; no definite D call. The CDR3 consists of 16 residues. Trimming stripped 1 base from V and 2 bases from J, with 14 bases between. CDR1 and CDR2 from the germline V gene are SGHVS and FNYEAQ. The CDR3 protein is CASSLGYGTVQETQYF. CDR3 sequence (DNA): TGTGCCAGCAGCTTAGGTTATGGAACAGTTCAAGAGACCCAGTACTTC.

A word on this clone: Other DNA sequences within the sample encode an identical CDR3. V gene TRBV7-9 combines with J gene TRBJ1-5, with 8 bases identical to TRBD1. The CDR3 length is 14 residues. J lost 4 bases, V lost 1 base, and 0 bases had no gene match. Germline V gene data show CDR1 as SEHNR and CDR2 as FQNEAQ (reference sequence). In nucleotides, the CDR3 is TGTGCCAGCAGCTTAGGACAGGGGAATCAGCCCCAGCATTTT. It encodes CASSLGQGNQPQHF.

This clone showed up just a few times. V gene TRBV28 combines with J gene TRBJ2-7; TRBD1 might be the D (6 bases). CDR3 length: 12 amino acids. V lost 6 bases and J 4 bases, leaving 10 bases between the germline ends. Germline V lookup: CDR1 MDHEN, CDR2 SYDVKM. This CDR3 is CASSRGGYEQYF. The CDR3 coding sequence is TGTGCCAGCAGCAGGGGTGGGTACGAGCAGTACTTC.

This chain links TRBV6-5 with TRBJ1-1; 9 bases are shared with TRBD1. The CDR3 extends over 14 amino acids. Trimming removed 5 bases from V and 5 bases from J; junction bases left unmatched: 6. The germline V gene encodes CDR1 MNHEY and CDR2 SVGAGI. The CDR3 is CASSLQGASTEAFF. CDR3 DNA: TGTGCCAGCAGTCTACAGGGGGCAAGTACTGAAGCTTTCTTT.

The chain recombines TRBV10-2 with TRBJ2-5; 10 bases line up with TRBD2. Germline assignment: CDR1 WSHSY and CDR2 SAAADI. The CDR3 covers 13 residues. J was trimmed by 2 bases and V by 7 bases; bases with no gene match: 1. The CDR3: CASKAGGQETQYF. Here the CDR3 DNA reads TGCGCCAGCAAAGCGGGAGGGCAAGAGACCCAGTACTTC.

This clone was recorded once. The CDR3 here is CASSPRRAGVSSYNEQFF. The DNA of the CDR3 is TGCGCCAGCAGCCCAAGACGGGCTGGGGTTAGCTCCTACAATGAGCAGTTCTTC. The rearrangement links TRBV5-1 to TRBJ2-1, with unresolved D. The CDR3 covers 18 residues. CDR1 and CDR2 (germline): SGHRS, YFSETQ. The V and J ends lost 4 bases and 0 bases respectively, with 20 bases between them.

V and J are TRBV29-1 and TRBJ2-3; 11 nucleotides agree with TRBD2. The CDR3 is 14 residues long. Germline loops: CDR1 SQVTM, CDR2 ANQGSEA. The V segment lost 2 bases and the J segment 6 bases; nucleotides outside the gene matches: 4. This chain's CDR3 is CSVETSGRFDTQYF. The CDR3 nucleotides are TGCAGCGTTGAAACTAGCGGGAGATTTGATACGCAGTATTTT.

The J gene is TRBJ1-1, the V gene TRBV7-9; TRBD1 is a possible D gene (5 bases). Germline V CDR1 and CDR2: SEHNR, FQNEAQ (reference sequence). V lost 3 bases and J lost 1, with 9 bases in between. The CDR3 extends over 14 amino acids. The CDR3 here is CASSLGPGNTEAFF. Written as DNA, the CDR3 is TGTGCCAGCAGCTTGGGACCAGGGAACACTGAAGCTTTCTTT.

The chain links TRBV7-8 to TRBJ2-7; TRBD2 matches at 7 bases. In germline, CDR1 is SGHVS, CDR2 FQNEAQ. The CDR3 is 14 residues long. The V gene end was trimmed by 5 bases and the J gene end by 5 bases; junction bases not matched to a gene: 9. The CDR3 region has the DNA TGTGCCAGCAGCGAGTCGGGGAGGGCCCACGAGCAGTACTTC. Protein product: CASSESGRAHEQYF.

The J gene is TRBJ2-5, the V gene TRBV7-8, with 12 bases identical to TRBD1. CDR3 size: 15 residues. V was clipped by 5 bases and J by 5 bases; unmatched bases: 6. Germline lookup yields CDR1 SGHVS and CDR2 FQNEAQ. CDR3 sequence reads: CASSTGTGGGETQYF. The CDR3 region has the DNA TGTGCCAGCAGCACCGGGACAGGGGGCGGGGAGACCCAGTACTTC. Drawing the rest from reference TRBV7-8 and TRBJ2-5, the complete variable domain is GAGVSQSPRYKVAKRGQDVALRCDPISGHVSLFWYQQALGQGPEFLTYFQNEAQLDKSGLPSDRFFAERPEGSVSTLKIQRTQQEDSAVYLCASSTGTGGGETQYFGPGTRLLVL.

This clone was observed a single time. This chain links TRBV14 with TRBJ1-1; 9 bases line up with TRBD1. Germline V gives CDR1 SGHDN, CDR2 FVKESK. With 4 bases clipped from V and 6 bases from J, the junction kept 18 bases outside the gene matches. The CDR3 is 18 amino acids. CDR3 in amino acids: CASSRPIPQGAPFSEAFF. DNA of the CDR3: TGTGCCAGCAGCCGTCCCATCCCACAGGGGGCCCCTTTCTCTGAAGCTTTCTTT. Full variable domain (rest looked up from reference TRBV14 and TRBJ1-1): EAGVTQFPSHSVIEKGQTVTLRCDPISGHDNLYWYRRVMGKEIKFLLHFVKESKQDESGMPNNRFLAERTGGTYSTLKVQPAELEDSGVYFCASSRPIPQGAPFSEAFFGQGTRLTVV.

The chain uses TRBV6-6 and TRBJ1-2; perhaps TRBD1 as D (5 bases). The CDR3 has 12 residues. Germline V gene sequence: CDR1 MNHNY, CDR2 SVGAGI (reference sequence). V was shortened by 2 bases and J by 8 bases, with 9 bases between the two germline ends. The CDR3 sequence is CASSYARDGYTF. The DNA of the CDR3 is TGTGCCAGCAGTTACGCCCGGGACGGCTACACCTTC.

The CDR3 region is CASSGTGTGELFF. CDR3 DNA sequence: TGTGCCAGCAGCGGAACAGGGACCGGGGAGCTGTTTTTT. The V gene is TRBV7-7, the J gene TRBJ2-2, with D possibly being TRBD1 (6 bases). V was shortened by 5 bases and J by 5 bases, with 9 bases between the two germline ends. The CDR3 is 13 residues long. Per germline, CDR1 SSHAT and CDR2 FNYEAQ (reference sequence). Together with reference TRBV7-7 and TRBJ2-2, the CDR3 gives the full variable domain: GAGVSQSPRYKVTKRGQDVTLRCDPISSHATLYWYQQALGQGPEFLTYFNYEAQPDKSGLPSDRFSAERPEGSISTLTIQRTEQRDSAMYRCASSGTGTGELFFGEGSRLTVL.